These 28 T cell receptor beta chains were all obtained from the same sample, sequenced in a study of blood T cell repertoires in COVID-19. The method was immunoSEQ multiplex PCR; TCRdb's version includes in-frame clones alone and lacks a portion of them. The sample yields more than 200,000 clones, 87% seen once. The sequencing sample was made of PBMCs or T cells enriched from blood (not recorded which). All receptors come from a man aged 25-45 years who had recovered from COVID-19.

The chain links TRBV6-5 to TRBJ2-7, with D perhaps matching TRBD2 (5 bases). Germline loops: CDR1 MNHEY, CDR2 SVGAGI. Trimming stripped 7 bases from V and 0 bases from J, with 16 bases between. The length of the CDR3 is 15 residues. CDR3 in amino acids: CASIPFAGSSYEQYF. The DNA for the CDR3 is TGTGCCAGCATCCCTTTCGCGGGCAGCTCCTACGAGCAGTACTTC.

This chain links TRBV5-1 with TRBJ2-2; 10 bases map to TRBD2. CDR3 length equals 16 residues. Germline V gene lookup returns CDR1 SGHRS and CDR2 YFSETQ. V gave up 1 base and J gave up 3 bases; unmatched junction bases: 3. CDR3 nucleotides: TGCGCCAGCAGCTTGACTAGCGGGATATACACCGGGGAGCTGTTTTTT. Translated: CASSLTSGIYTGELFF.

The rearrangement links TRBV7-3 to TRBJ2-1, with TRBD2 matching over 10 bases. CDR1 and CDR2 (germline): SGHTA, FQGTGA. V lost 4 bases to trimming and J lost 6 bases; unmatched junction nucleotides: 12. CDR3 length: 17 residues. CDR3 protein: CASSSYVLAGVGNEQFF. The CDR3 nucleotides are TGTGCCAGCAGCTCCTACGTCCTAGCGGGGGTCGGCAATGAGCAGTTCTTC.

The chain links TRBV4-2 to TRBJ2-5; 14 nucleotides match TRBD2. Germline lookup yields CDR1 LGHNA and CDR2 YNFKEQ. This CDR3 is 18 amino acids long. V trimming: 0 bases; J trimming: 2 bases; junction bases outside the gene matches: 5. The CDR3 coding sequence is TGTGCCAGCAGCCAAGAGGTGGGGACTAGCGGGGGACAAGAGACCCAGTACTTC. Its translation is CASSQEVGTSGGQETQYF.

The sample holds one count of this clone. The chain carries TRBV7-9 and TRBJ1-5, with 9 positions matching TRBD1. CDR3 length equals 14 residues. Trimming at V came to 2 bases and at J to 10 bases, leaving 6 bases not matched to a gene. Germline V gene sequence: CDR1 SEHNR, CDR2 FQNEAQ (reference sequence). CDR3 sequence: CASSLTGGLSPQHF. The CDR3 coding sequence is TGTGCCAGCAGCTTAACAGGGGGCCTTAGCCCCCAGCATTTT.

The V and J genes are TRBV18 and TRBJ1-1; D is ambiguous. The V end lost 3 bases, the J end lost 4 bases, and 15 bases lay between the germline ends. Per the germline V gene, CDR1 is KGHSH and CDR2 is LQKENI. The CDR3 has 15 amino acids. The CDR3 loop is CASSPYANEGTEAFF. The CDR3, as DNA: TGTGCCAGCTCACCTTACGCCAACGAGGGCACTGAAGCTTTCTTT.

The genes are TRBV5-5 and TRBJ2-7; D is unresolved. The CDR3 length is 14 residues. CDR1 and CDR2 (germline): SGHKS, YYEKEE (reference sequence). The V end was cut by 6 bases, the J end by 2 bases, with 15 bases between. The CDR3 spells CASTSWAGTYEQYF. CDR3 coding DNA: TGTGCCAGCACCTCGTGGGCCGGCACCTACGAGCAGTACTTC.

V and J are TRBV29-1 and TRBJ1-5; D is uncertain. The V end was cut by 4 bases, the J end by 2 bases, with 12 bases between. This CDR3 spans 14 amino acids. Germline values: CDR1 SQVTM, CDR2 ANQGSEA. In DNA form, the CDR3 reads TGCAGCGTTGTTGAGGGCTCAGGCAATCAGCCCCAGCATTTT. Its protein product is CSVVEGSGNQPQHF. Together with reference TRBV29-1 and TRBJ1-5, the CDR3 gives the full variable domain: SAVISQKPSRDICQRGTSLTIQCQVDSQVTMMFWYRQQPGQSLTLIATANQGSEATYESGFVIDKFPISRPNLTFSTLTVSNMSPEDSSIYLCSVVEGSGNQPQHFGDGTRLSIL.

DNA of the CDR3: TGTGCCAGCTCACCCCGGGGGGAACGGCCCTGGGATGAGCAGTTCTTC. Translating it yields CASSPRGERPWDEQFF. The gene calls are TRBV18 and TRBJ2-1; 7 bases agree with TRBD2. V lost 3 bases, J lost 8 bases, and 13 bases stayed unmatched. CDR1 is KGHSH, CDR2 LQKENI, per germline. The length of the CDR3 is 16 residues.

The CDR3 coding sequence is TGTGCCAGCAGCCCGACTAGCGGAGAAGAGACCCAGTACTTC. Translation gives CASSPTSGEETQYF. The V call is TRBV3-1 (or the pseudogene TRBV3-2), the J call TRBJ2-5, with 9 bases matching TRBD2. Losses at the gene ends were 4 bases for V and 3 bases for J; bases not matched to a gene: 3. Germline V gene data show CDR1 as LGHDT and CDR2 as YNNKEL (reference sequence). The CDR3 length is 14 residues.

The chain uses TRBV2 and TRBJ2-5; D may be TRBD1 (5 bases). Per germline, CDR1 SNHLY and CDR2 FYNNEI. V lost 8 bases and J 2 bases, leaving 9 bases between the germline ends. This CDR3 comprises 12 residues. CDR3 nucleotides: TGTGCCAGCGGGGCGCGGCAAGAGACCCAGTACTTC. Translating gives CASGARQETQYF.

The V call is TRBV28, the J call TRBJ1-5, with D unresolved. The CDR3 consists of 13 residues. Trimming took off 4 bases at V and 1 base at J, with 5 bases between the two ends. The germline gives CDR1 MDHEN, CDR2 SYDVKM. The CDR3 sequence is CASSYQSNQPQHF. CDR3 coding DNA: TGTGCCAGCAGTTATCAAAGCAATCAGCCCCAGCATTTT.

This chain joins TRBV7-9 and TRBJ2-3; D uncertain. Per germline, CDR1 SEHNR and CDR2 FQNEAQ (reference sequence). CDR3 length: 10 residues. V was trimmed by 8 bases and J by 6 bases, leaving 6 bases between them. This CDR3 reads CASVQDTQYF. The CDR3, as DNA: TGTGCCAGCGTCCAGGATACGCAGTATTTT.

The chain carries TRBV25-1 and TRBJ1-2; 10 nucleotides align to TRBD1. CDR1 is MGHDK, CDR2 SYGVNS, per germline. The J segment lost 5 bases and the V segment lost 7 bases, leaving 7 bases of the junction unmatched. The CDR3 is 14 residues long. The CDR3 reads CASTRQGAGYGYTF. CDR3 coding DNA: TGTGCCAGCACTAGACAGGGGGCCGGGTATGGCTACACCTTC.

The chain has TRBV10-3 and TRBJ2-2; D may be TRBD2 (5 bases). Trimming cost V 2 bases and J 2 bases, with 9 bases left between them. From germline, CDR1 is ENHRY and CDR2 SYGVKD. The CDR3 spans 15 residues. CDR3 residues: CAISEQRLNTGELFF. DNA for the CDR3: TGTGCCATCAGTGAGCAGCGGCTTAACACCGGGGAGCTGTTTTTT.

About this clone: A read error may be the cause here, since a much bigger clone is one base away. V is TRBV5-1 and J is TRBJ2-2; D not resolved. This CDR3 contains 13 residues. Germline V lookup: CDR1 SGHRS, CDR2 YFSETQ. V was pared by 2 bases and J by 0 bases, with 2 bases between. Here the CDR3 DNA reads TGCGCCAGCAGCTTCGCGAACACCGGGGAGCTGTTTTTT. Protein sequence: CASSFANTGELFF. Complete variable domain (other parts from reference TRBV5-1 and TRBJ2-2): KAGVTQTPRYLIKTRGQQVTLSCSPISGHRSVSWYQQTPGQGLQFLFEYFSETQRNKGNFPGRFSGRQFSNSRSEMNVSTLELGDSALYLCASSFANTGELFFGEGSRLTVL.

J is TRBJ1-3 and V is TRBV29-1, with D maybe TRBD1 (6 bases). Trimming took off 6 bases at V and 0 bases at J, with 9 bases between the two ends. Germline V gene lookup returns CDR1 SQVTM and CDR2 ANQGSEA. This CDR3 comprises 13 residues. The CDR3 here is CSVQGSSGNTIYF. CDR3 in DNA: TGCAGCGTACAGGGAAGCTCTGGAAACACCATATATTTT.

This clone was seen only once. The V call is TRBV5-1, the J call TRBJ1-5; the D is unclear. The germline V gene encodes CDR1 SGHRS and CDR2 YFSETQ. V was trimmed by 5 bases and J by 9 bases, leaving 12 bases between them. The CDR3 runs 12 residues. CDR3: CASSVAGGPQHF. CDR3 sequence (DNA): TGCGCCAGCAGTGTAGCAGGAGGGCCCCAGCATTTT.

The rearrangement joins TRBV3-1 (or the pseudogene TRBV3-2) to TRBJ2-7, with TRBD2 matching 12 bases. Per the germline V gene, CDR1 is LGHDT and CDR2 is YNNKEL (reference sequence). The trim removed 6 bases at V and 4 bases at J, leaving 4 bases unmatched. This CDR3 is built from 14 residues. CDR3 residues: CASRATSGRYEQYF. The CDR3 DNA follows: TGTGCCAGCAGAGCGACTAGCGGGAGATACGAGCAGTACTTC.

The rearrangement links TRBV9 to TRBJ1-5, with TRBD1 identical over 9 bases. There are 14 residues in the CDR3. Germline V gene data show CDR1 as SGDLS and CDR2 as YYNGEE. The V gene end was trimmed by 2 bases and the J gene end by 9 bases; junction bases not matched to a gene: 6. Here the CDR3 DNA reads TGTGCCAGCAGCGTTGGGACAGGGACCCGGCCCCAGCATTTT. This encodes CASSVGTGTRPQHF.

The chain uses TRBV13 and TRBJ1-2; maybe TRBD1 (5 bases). Between the trimmed V and J ends, which lost 5 bases and 0 bases, there was a span of 13 bases. The CDR3 runs to 15 residues. Germline V gives CDR1 PRHDT, CDR2 FYEKMQ (reference sequence). CDR3: CASSPRQLANYGYTF. CDR3 DNA: TGTGCCAGCAGCCCCAGACAGCTAGCTAACTATGGCTACACCTTC. The complete variable domain, with remaining parts taken from reference TRBV13 and TRBJ1-2, reads AAGVIQSPRHLIKEKRETATLKCYPIPRHDTVYWYQQGPGQDPQFLISFYEKMQSDKGSIPDRFSAQQFSDYHSELNMSSLELGDSALYFCASSPRQLANYGYTFGSGTRLTVV.

The chain combines TRBV7-2 with TRBJ2-1; 7 bases agree with TRBD2. Germline-derived CDR1 and CDR2 are SGHTA and FQGNSA. There are 15 residues in the CDR3. With V trimmed by 3 bases and J by 6 bases, 8 bases remained unmatched. For the CDR3, the DNA is TGTGCCAGCAGCTTCGTGGCGGGAGTTAGCAATGAGCAGTTCTTC. It specifies CASSFVAGVSNEQFF. Full variable domain (missing parts from reference TRBV7-2 and TRBJ2-1): GAGVSQSPSNKVTEKGKDVELRCDPISGHTALYWYRQSLGQGLEFLIYFQGNSAPDKSGLPSDRFSAERTGGSVSTLTIQRTQQEDSAVYLCASSFVAGVSNEQFFGPGTRLTVL.

The chain carries TRBV7-9 and TRBJ2-3; a possible D gene is TRBD1 (6 bases). V was pared by 5 bases and J by 10 bases, with 19 bases between. The CDR3 extends over 14 amino acids. The germline CDR1 and CDR2 sequences are SEHNR and FQNEAQ (reference sequence). The CDR3 reads CASSPRVVSGAQYF. The CDR3 nucleotides are TGTGCCAGCAGCCCCCGGGTGGTTTCAGGGGCGCAGTATTTT.

This sequence joins TRBV5-1 and TRBJ1-4; 8 bases agree with TRBD1. V trimming: 4 bases; J trimming: 6 bases; junction bases outside the gene matches: 11. Germline V lookup: CDR1 SGHRS, CDR2 YFSETQ. This CDR3 is 16 amino acids long. DNA for the CDR3: TGCGCCAGCAGCACAGGGACAGGCCGGGGGGATGAAAAACTGTTTTTT. Translating gives CASSTGTGRGDEKLFF.

This chain uses TRBV9 with TRBJ2-1, with a weak D call TRBD2 (7 bases). The CDR3 consists of 17 residues. V was trimmed by 4 bases and J by 4 bases, leaving 21 bases between them. Germline V CDR1 and CDR2: SGDLS, YYNGEE. This CDR3 reads CASSRAGGPAFYNEQFF. The CDR3 nucleotides are TGTGCCAGCAGCCGGGCCGGGGGGCCAGCTTTTTACAATGAGCAGTTCTTC.

J is TRBJ2-2 and V is TRBV3-1 (or the pseudogene TRBV3-2), with 9 bases matching TRBD2. Looked up from germline, CDR1 is LGHDT and CDR2 is YNNKEL (reference sequence). CDR3 length: 15 amino acids. V lost 8 bases to trimming and J lost 6 bases; unmatched junction nucleotides: 10. The CDR3 is CASRTGAGGPGELFF. The CDR3 bases are TGTGCCAGCCGCACTGGGGCGGGAGGGCCCGGGGAGCTGTTTTTT.

The chain has TRBV5-1 and TRBJ2-7; D is undetermined. The CDR3 totals 11 residues. Trimming pared 5 bases from V and 2 bases from J, leaving 5 bases between. Germline CDR1 is SGHRS and CDR2 is YFSETQ. Written as DNA, the CDR3 is TGCGCCAGCAGTACGGCCTACGAGCAGTACTTC. Amino acids: CASSTAYEQYF. Full variable domain (missing parts from reference TRBV5-1 and TRBJ2-7): KAGVTQTPRYLIKTRGQQVTLSCSPISGHRSVSWYQQTPGQGLQFLFEYFSETQRNKGNFPGRFSGRQFSNSRSEMNVSTLELGDSALYLCASSTAYEQYFGPGTRLTVT.

This rearrangement joins TRBV5-1 to TRBJ2-7; D gene uncertain. The CDR3 sequence is 16 residues long. V lost 0 bases and J 0 bases, leaving 13 bases between the germline ends. Germline CDR1 SGHRS, CDR2 YFSETQ. In DNA, the CDR3 is TGCGCCAGCAGCTTGGGAACTGGGCTAAGCTCCTACGAGCAGTACTTC. It is translated as CASSLGTGLSSYEQYF.